These T cell receptor beta chains were read from a single sample in a study of T cell responses to AZD1222 COVID-19 vaccine. Data came from immunoSEQ multiplex PCR; TCRdb stores just in-frame clones and leaves some out. Of about 150,000 clones listed, about 92% are singletons. Source: peripheral blood, taken on day 0 of AZD1222 vaccination. These receptors all come from an adult in good health. Each CDR3 is given with its conserved first and last residue. Each record gives: V gene, D gene, CDR3 length, J gene, clone size, CDR3 protein, CDR3 DNA. A D gene is named only where the DNA matches it firmly. Clone size is stated in some rows and not others, as once, few, many or a class when expanded.

TRBV2	-	13	TRBJ1-2	-	CASRGGSNYGYTF	TGTGCCAGCAGGGGGGGGTCTAACTATGGCTACACCTTC
TRBV19	-	14	TRBJ2-1	-	CASSILAPPDEQFF	TGTGCCAGTAGTATTCTAGCACCTCCCGATGAGCAGTTCTTC
TRBV15	-	14	TRBJ2-7	-	CATSTRDKLYEQYF	TGTGCCACCAGCACGAGAGACAAGCTATACGAGCAGTACTTC
TRBV11-2	-	16	TRBJ1-1	-	CASSPVRLGQHTEAFF	TGTGCCAGCAGCCCTGTCAGGCTCGGGCAACACACTGAAGCTTTCTTT
TRBV18	-	14	TRBJ1-1	-	CASSPRGKNTEAFF	TGTGCCAGCTCCCCTCGGGGCAAGAACACTGAAGCTTTCTTT
TRBV3-1/TRBV3-2	TRBD2	18	TRBJ2-2	once	CASSPGLAGVRVTGELFF	TGTGCCAGCAGTCCGGGACTAGCGGGAGTTCGGGTCACCGGGGAGCTGTTTTTT
TRBV19	-	12	TRBJ1-5	-	CASTDSNQPQHF	TGTGCCAGTACCGACAGCAATCAGCCCCAGCATTTT
TRBV3-1/TRBV3-2	TRBD2	15	TRBJ2-5	once	CASSRRLAEGETQYF	TGTGCCAGCAGCCGGAGACTAGCGGAGGGGGAGACCCAGTACTTC
TRBV7-2	TRBD1	15	TRBJ1-6	few	CASSFRDSGNSPLHF	TGTGCCAGCAGCTTCCGGGACAGCGGTAATTCACCCCTCCACTTT
TRBV3-1/TRBV3-2	TRBD1	14	TRBJ1-1	-	CASSLRGLDTEAFF	TGTGCCAGCAGCCTCAGGGGGCTCGACACTGAAGCTTTCTTT